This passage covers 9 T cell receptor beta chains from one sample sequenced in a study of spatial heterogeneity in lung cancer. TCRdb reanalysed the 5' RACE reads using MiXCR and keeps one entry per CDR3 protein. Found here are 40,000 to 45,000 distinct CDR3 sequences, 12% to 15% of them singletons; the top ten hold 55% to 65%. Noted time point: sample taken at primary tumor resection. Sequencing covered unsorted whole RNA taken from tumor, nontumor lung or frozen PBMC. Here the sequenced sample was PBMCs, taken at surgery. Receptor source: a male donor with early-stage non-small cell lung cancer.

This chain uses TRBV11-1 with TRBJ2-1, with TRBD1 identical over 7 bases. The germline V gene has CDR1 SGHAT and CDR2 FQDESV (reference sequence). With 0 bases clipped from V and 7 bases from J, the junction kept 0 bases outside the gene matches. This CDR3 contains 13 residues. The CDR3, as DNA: TGTGCCAGCAGCTTAGCGGGACAGAATGAGCAGTTCTTC. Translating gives CASSLAGQNEQFF. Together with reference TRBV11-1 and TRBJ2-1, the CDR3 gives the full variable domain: EAEVAQSPRYKITEKSQAVAFWCDPISGHATLYWYRQILGQGPELLVQFQDESVVDDSQLPKDRFSAERLKGVDSTLKIQPAELGDSAMYLCASSLAGQNEQFFGPGTRLTVL.

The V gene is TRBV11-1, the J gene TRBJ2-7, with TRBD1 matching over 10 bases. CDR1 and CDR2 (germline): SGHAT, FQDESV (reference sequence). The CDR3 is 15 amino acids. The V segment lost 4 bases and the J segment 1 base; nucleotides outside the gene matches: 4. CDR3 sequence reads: CASSSWGQGSYEQYF. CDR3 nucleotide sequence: TGTGCCAGCAGCTCATGGGGACAGGGGTCCTACGAGCAGTACTTC. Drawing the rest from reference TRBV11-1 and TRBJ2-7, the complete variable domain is EAEVAQSPRYKITEKSQAVAFWCDPISGHATLYWYRQILGQGPELLVQFQDESVVDDSQLPKDRFSAERLKGVDSTLKIQPAELGDSAMYLCASSSWGQGSYEQYFGPGTRLTVT.

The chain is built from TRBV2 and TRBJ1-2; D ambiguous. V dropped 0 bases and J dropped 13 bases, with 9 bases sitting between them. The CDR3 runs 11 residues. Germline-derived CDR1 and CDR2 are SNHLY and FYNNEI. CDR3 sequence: CASSEATHCTF. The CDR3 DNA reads TGTGCCAGCAGTGAAGCAACTCATTGCACCTTC.

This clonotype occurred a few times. The CDR3 bases are TGTGCCAGCAGCGGGGGGAGACTAGCCAAAAACATTCAGTACTTC. It codes for CASSGGRLAKNIQYF. The chain has TRBV12-3 or TRBV12-4 and TRBJ2-4, with 7 positions matching TRBD2. V trimming: 6 bases; J trimming: 0 bases; junction bases outside the gene matches: 5. CDR3 length equals 15 residues.

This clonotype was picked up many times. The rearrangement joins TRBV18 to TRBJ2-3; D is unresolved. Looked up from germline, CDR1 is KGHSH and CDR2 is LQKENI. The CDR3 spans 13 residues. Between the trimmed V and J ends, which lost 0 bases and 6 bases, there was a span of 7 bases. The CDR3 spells CASSPPNGDTQYF. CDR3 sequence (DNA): TGTGCCAGCTCACCACCGAACGGGGATACGCAGTATTTT.

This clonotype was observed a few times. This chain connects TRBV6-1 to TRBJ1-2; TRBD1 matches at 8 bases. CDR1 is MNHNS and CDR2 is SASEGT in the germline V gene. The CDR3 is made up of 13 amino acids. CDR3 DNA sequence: TGTACCACCAGCCCAGGGGGCCGCTATGGCTACACCTTC. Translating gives CTTSPGGRYGYTF.

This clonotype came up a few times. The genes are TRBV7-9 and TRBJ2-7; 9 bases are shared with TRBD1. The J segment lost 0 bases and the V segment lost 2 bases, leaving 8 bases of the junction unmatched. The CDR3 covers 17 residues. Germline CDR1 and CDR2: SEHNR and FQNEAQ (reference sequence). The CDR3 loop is CASSLSNWDRDSYEQYF. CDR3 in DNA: TGTGCCAGCAGCTTAAGTAACTGGGACAGGGACTCCTACGAGCAGTACTTC.

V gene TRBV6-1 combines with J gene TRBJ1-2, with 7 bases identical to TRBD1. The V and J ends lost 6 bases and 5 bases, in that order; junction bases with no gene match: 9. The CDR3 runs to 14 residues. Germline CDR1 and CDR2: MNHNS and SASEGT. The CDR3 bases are TGTGCCAGCAGCTCCCTGACAGGGCCATATGGCTACACCTTC. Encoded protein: CASSSLTGPYGYTF.

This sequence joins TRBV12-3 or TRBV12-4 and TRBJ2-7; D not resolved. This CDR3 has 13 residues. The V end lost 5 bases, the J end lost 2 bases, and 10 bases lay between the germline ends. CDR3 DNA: TGTGCCAGCAGTCCCCCCCTAACCTACGAGCAGTACTTC. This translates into CASSPPLTYEQYF.